Each of the 21 T cell receptor beta chains below was sequenced from the same sample in a study of blood T cell repertoires in COVID-19. The method was immunoSEQ multiplex PCR; TCRdb's version includes in-frame clones alone and lacks a portion of them. Of under 50,000 clones listed, 87% are singletons. Input material: peripheral blood. The receptors originated from a human donor in a cohort sampled during active COVID-19.

The count of this clone is one. The chain joins TRBV5-1 to TRBJ2-3; 7 bases are a match to TRBD1. The CDR3 contains 14 residues. V was clipped by 4 bases and J by 5 bases; unmatched bases: 7. Germline V gene sequence: CDR1 SGHRS, CDR2 YFSETQ. The CDR3 reads CASSTDRDEDTQYF. The CDR3 region has the DNA TGCGCCAGCAGCACAGACAGGGATGAAGATACGCAGTATTTT.

This clone was seen a handful of times. The chain joins TRBV3-1 (or the pseudogene TRBV3-2) to TRBJ1-1; possibly TRBD1 for D (5 bases). Germline CDR1 LGHDT, CDR2 YNNKEL (reference sequence). Trimming stripped 1 base from V and 5 bases from J, with 14 bases between. This CDR3 comprises 15 residues. The CDR3 region is CASSQAGRVGTEAFF. The CDR3 coding sequence is TGTGCCAGCAGCCAAGCAGGGAGGGTAGGGACTGAAGCTTTCTTT.

The chain carries TRBV5-4 and TRBJ2-7; D might be TRBD2 (6 bases). V lost 0 bases to trimming and J lost 0 bases, with 10 bases between them. The CDR3 is 15 residues long. CDR1 and CDR2 from the germline V gene are SGHNT and YYREEE (reference sequence). The CDR3 region has the DNA TGTGCCAGCAGCTTGGTGGCGGGAAGCTCCTACGAGCAGTACTTC. Protein sequence: CASSLVAGSSYEQYF.

This chain joins TRBV19 and TRBJ1-1; TRBD1 matches at 7 bases. Unmatched junction bases numbered 6, after V lost 4 bases and J lost 4 bases. The CDR3 runs to 14 residues. Germline CDR1 and CDR2: LNHDA and SQIVND (reference sequence). CDR3 protein: CASSNSRGSTEAFF. CDR3 DNA sequence: TGTGCCAGTAGTAACTCCAGGGGGAGCACTGAAGCTTTCTTT. Looking up the rest from reference TRBV19 and TRBJ1-1 gives the full variable domain: DGGITQSPKYLFRKEGQNVTLSCEQNLNHDAMYWYRQDPGQGLRLIYYSQIVNDFQKGDIAEGYSVSREKKESFPLTVTSAQKNPTAFYLCASSNSRGSTEAFFGQGTRLTVV.

This clone was picked up one time. The chain combines TRBV18 with TRBJ2-5, with 8 nucleotides matching TRBD1. CDR1 is KGHSH, CDR2 LQKENI, per germline. The CDR3 length is 13 residues. The V and J ends lost 8 bases and 7 bases, in that order; junction bases with no gene match: 9. CDR3: CASQGTGSMTQYF. The CDR3 DNA is TGTGCCAGCCAAGGGACAGGTTCGATGACCCAGTACTTC.

This chain's CDR3 is CASSGGPGREYEQYF. The CDR3 nucleotides are TGTGCCAGCAGCGGAGGGCCAGGGAGGGAGTACGAGCAGTACTTC. V gene TRBV5-4 combines with J gene TRBJ2-7; 7 bases map to TRBD2. V gave up 4 bases and J gave up 4 bases; unmatched junction bases: 11. This CDR3 is built from 15 residues. Germline CDR1 and CDR2: SGHNT and YYREEE (reference sequence).

The rearrangement uses TRBV30 and TRBJ1-1, with D perhaps TRBD1 (5 bases). The V gene's germline CDR1 is GTSNPN and CDR2 SVGIG (reference sequence). V shed 5 bases and J shed 4 bases, with 17 bases lying between them. This CDR3 has 14 residues. CDR3 coding DNA: TGTGCCTGGCGAAACCAGGGCGTCGGCACTGAAGCTTTCTTT. Translated, it gives CAWRNQGVGTEAFF.

The chain recombines TRBV19 with TRBJ1-1; 7 bases line up with TRBD1. Germline CDR1 is LNHDA and CDR2 is SQIVND (reference sequence). The CDR3 has 12 residues. The trim removed 7 bases at V and 4 bases at J, leaving 3 bases unmatched. DNA of the CDR3: TGTGCCAGTATGGACAGGCCCACTGAAGCTTTCTTT. It is translated as CASMDRPTEAFF.

The chain employs TRBV18 and TRBJ1-5; TRBD1 matches 12 bases. V trimming: 5 bases; J trimming: 9 bases; junction bases outside the gene matches: 8. CDR3 length: 15 residues. Germline CDR1 is KGHSH and CDR2 is LQKENI. CDR3 sequence (DNA): TGTGCCAGCTCAGCGGGACAGGGGGCCCTAGGGCCCCAGCATTTT. Translating gives CASSAGQGALGPQHF.

This clone was seen a few times. The gene calls are TRBV4-1 and TRBJ2-7, with 9 nucleotides matching TRBD2. From germline, CDR1 is MGHRA and CDR2 YSYEKL. V trimming: 0 bases; J trimming: 3 bases; junction bases outside the gene matches: 6. CDR3 size: 16 residues. This CDR3 reads CASSQEPQLAGYEQYF. The CDR3 nucleotides are TGCGCCAGCAGCCAAGAACCCCAACTAGCGGGCTACGAGCAGTACTTC.

The chain couples TRBV5-4 to TRBJ1-1; D unclear. V lost 2 bases and J 7 bases, leaving 6 bases between the germline ends. The CDR3 extends over 11 amino acids. In germline, CDR1 is SGHNT, CDR2 YYREEE (reference sequence). CDR3 bases: TGTGCCAGCAGCTTTAGAGATGAAGCTTTCTTT. This gives the protein CASSFRDEAFF.

The chain joins TRBV27 to TRBJ2-7, with D possibly TRBD2 on 5 matching bases. From germline, CDR1 is MNHEY and CDR2 SMNVEV (reference sequence). The CDR3 contains 12 residues. Trimming cost V 8 bases and J 1 base, with 9 bases left between them. The CDR3 bases are TGTGCCAGCGGGAGAGGGTCCTACGAGCAGTACTTC. This encodes CASGRGSYEQYF.

This rearrangement joins TRBV7-8 to TRBJ1-5; tentatively, D is TRBD1 (5 bases). The CDR3 covers 15 residues. The germline V gene has CDR1 SGHVS and CDR2 FQNEAQ. V gave up 5 bases and J gave up 0 bases, with 11 bases separating them. DNA of the CDR3: TGTGCCAGCAGCCCGACAGAATATAGCAATCAGCCCCAGCATTTT. It yields the protein CASSPTEYSNQPQHF.

The gene calls are TRBV15 and TRBJ1-2, with 9 bases fitting TRBD1. The CDR3 spans 16 residues. Looked up from germline, CDR1 is LNHNV and CDR2 is YYDKDF (reference sequence). V trimming: 1 base; J trimming: 1 base; junction bases outside the gene matches: 4. The CDR3 bases are TGTGCCACCAGCAGAGTTCGGACAGGGGTTAACTATGGCTACACCTTC. Its translation: CATSRVRTGVNYGYTF.

V gene TRBV19 combines with J gene TRBJ1-2, with unresolved D. Deletions cut 7 bases from V and 3 bases from J, with 12 bases between. The germline gives CDR1 LNHDA, CDR2 SQIVND (reference sequence). The CDR3 covers 13 residues. This chain's CDR3 is CASMDSAYYGYTF. In DNA form, the CDR3 reads TGTGCCAGTATGGACTCGGCCTACTATGGCTACACCTTC.

The V and J genes are TRBV10-3 and TRBJ1-3, with D hard to call. The V and J ends lost 2 bases and 2 bases respectively, with 13 bases between them. Germline assignment: CDR1 ENHRY and CDR2 SYGVKD. The CDR3 loop spans 16 amino acids. This chain's CDR3 is CAISELPGVPGNTIYF. The CDR3 DNA reads TGTGCCATCAGTGAGCTACCGGGAGTCCCTGGAAACACCATATATTTT.

The sample holds a few counts of this clone. The gene calls are TRBV24-1 and TRBJ2-2, with 8 bases that match TRBD2. With 6 bases clipped from V and 2 bases from J, the junction kept 4 bases outside the gene matches. CDR3 length: 15 amino acids. CDR1 KGHDR and CDR2 SFDVKD come from the germline V gene. The CDR3 DNA is TGTGCCACCAGTCCTAGCGGGCGTAACACCGGGGAGCTGTTTTTT. Protein sequence: CATSPSGRNTGELFF.

The rearrangement links TRBV27 to TRBJ1-3; D is uncertain. The CDR3 covers 14 residues. The germline gives CDR1 MNHEY, CDR2 SMNVEV (reference sequence). Trimming cost V 6 bases and J 0 bases, with 9 bases left between them. The CDR3 sequence: CASSQVPSGNTIYF. CDR3 nucleotides: TGTGCCAGCAGCCAGGTTCCCTCTGGAAACACCATATATTTT.

The rearrangement joins TRBV7-8 to TRBJ2-5; TRBD2 matches 8 bases. This CDR3 region has 16 residues. Germline V gene lookup returns CDR1 SGHVS and CDR2 FQNEAQ. Germline trimming cut 5 bases from V and 5 bases from J; bases unmatched to any gene: 13. CDR3 sequence (DNA): TGTGCCAGCAGCCCTCTACCCCGGGAGGGCCATGAGACCCAGTACTTC. This gives the protein CASSPLPREGHETQYF.

V and J are TRBV7-2 and TRBJ1-3; 7 nucleotides agree with TRBD1. Losses at the gene ends were 6 bases for V and 3 bases for J; bases not matched to a gene: 8. The CDR3 spans 15 residues. Germline loops: CDR1 SGHTA, CDR2 FQGNSA. CDR3 sequence (DNA): TGTGCCAGCAGTTTTAACAGGGGAGGTGGAAACACCATATATTTT. It is translated as CASSFNRGGGNTIYF.

The chain combines TRBV19 with TRBJ2-1; D is unresolved. The CDR3 spans 13 residues. Trimming removed 4 bases at V and 10 bases at J, with 14 bases between. CDR1 is LNHDA and CDR2 is SQIVND in the germline V gene (reference sequence). In DNA, the CDR3 is TGTGCCAGTAGTACGACTCGCGTTGGGGAGCAGTTCTTC. Translated, it gives CASSTTRVGEQFF.